The 30 T cell receptor beta chains below come from one sample, sequenced in a study of regulatory T cells in long-lasting Graves disease. Construction of TCR beta libraries relied on iRepertoire HTBI primers and on Arm-PCR targeting CDR3 regions. TCRdb ran MiXCR on the multiplex PCR reads and lists one entry per CDR3 protein. The sample includes 350,000 to 550,000 distinct CDR3 sequences, around 13% of them seen just once. The time point was: newly diagnosed GD, antithyroid drugs for less than 3 months. The TCR library was made from RNA extracted from PBMCs. This same sample was also taken into another study, of T cells in Graves' hyperthyroidism and ophthalmopathy.

The input for sequencing was peripheral blood mononuclear cells (PBMCs), taken at new diagnosis, from a patient treated with antithyroid drugs. These receptors originate from a woman aged 45-65 years with Graves disease.

This clonotype came up many times. The chain has TRBV12-3 or TRBV12-4 and TRBJ2-3; TRBD2 matches at 12 bases. The trim removed 2 bases at V and 5 bases at J, leaving 5 bases unmatched. The CDR3 is 16 amino acids. The CDR3 coding sequence is TGTGCCAGCAGTTTACTAGCGGGAGGGCTGGGAGATACGCAGTATTTT. This sequence encodes CASSLLAGGLGDTQYF.

With respect to this clonotype: It may be a read error: a sequence one base away is much more abundant. In this CDR3 the conserved last residue, phenylalanine or tryptophan, is missing, so a read error is likely. For the CDR3, the DNA is TGTGCCTGGAGTGGAGGACAGGGCACTGTCTACGAGCAGTACCTC. Protein sequence: CAWSGGQGTVYEQYL. The rearrangement uses TRBV30 and TRBJ2-7; 8 bases map to TRBD1. This CDR3 is 15 amino acids long. Germline CDR1 and CDR2: GTSNPN and SVGIG (reference sequence). V shed 1 base, J shed 3 bases, and the junction held 8 bases outside the gene matches.

The sample holds many counts of this clonotype. The chain combines TRBV7-2 with TRBJ2-3, with D uncertain. This CDR3 spans 13 amino acids. Germline CDR1 and CDR2: SGHTA and FQGNSA. V was trimmed by 1 base and J by 3 bases, leaving 5 bases between them. In nucleotides, the CDR3 is TGTGCCAGCAGCTTAGTCACTACAGATACGCAGTATTTT. Its translation is CASSLVTTDTQYF.

This clonotype was counted many times. This chain links TRBV5-1 with TRBJ1-2; the D gene is possibly TRBD1 (5 bases). CDR1 SGHRS and CDR2 YFSETQ come from the germline V gene. V shed 4 bases and J shed 4 bases, with 14 bases lying between them. The CDR3 length is 14 residues. In nucleotides, the CDR3 is TGCGCCAGCAGCCCCGGAGGGGATGGCTATGGCTACACCTTC. Amino acid sequence: CASSPGGDGYGYTF.

Worth noting for this clonotype: This clone may be a read error of a much larger clone one base away. This chain connects TRBV7-2 to TRBJ1-2; no clear D. The CDR3 loop spans 14 amino acids. Germline V CDR1 and CDR2: SGHTA, FQGNSA. Trimming took 1 base from V and 2 from J, leaving 8 bases between them. CDR3 nucleotide sequence: TGTGCCAGCAGCTTAGACACCGTGAACTATGGCTACACCTTC. Its protein is CASSLDTVNYGYTF.

The chain couples TRBV10-3 to TRBJ2-4; D might be TRBD2 (5 bases). Germline loops: CDR1 ENHRY, CDR2 SYGVKD. Trimming stripped 2 bases from V and 3 bases from J, with 17 bases between. This CDR3 is 17 amino acids long. CDR3 amino acids: CAISEPGLVRDKNIQYF. The CDR3 DNA sequence: TGTGCCATCAGTGAGCCGGGATTGGTCCGGGACAAAAACATTCAGTACTTC.

The genes are TRBV5-8 and TRBJ2-3; no firm D call. The CDR3 is made up of 14 amino acids. The germline V gene has CDR1 SGHTS and CDR2 YDEGEE. The V and J ends lost 0 bases and 2 bases respectively, with 7 bases between them. CDR3: CASSLEILTDTQYF. Here the CDR3 DNA reads TGTGCCAGCAGCTTGGAGATACTCACAGATACGCAGTATTTT.

This clonotype was seen ten or more times. The chain couples TRBV28 to TRBJ1-3; D is ambiguous. V lost 5 bases and J 4 bases, leaving 18 bases between the germline ends. There are 16 residues in the CDR3. From germline, CDR1 is MDHEN and CDR2 SYDVKM. This chain's CDR3 is CASSPTLWGWGNTIYF. CDR3 in DNA: TGTGCCAGCAGTCCAACCCTTTGGGGTTGGGGAAACACCATATATTTT.

The sample holds many counts of this clonotype. Written as DNA, the CDR3 is TGTGCTGCGAATTGGTCTGAACTAGCGGCGGGACCCGGGGAGCTGTTTTTT. Translated, it gives CAANWSELAAGPGELFF. This chain uses TRBV12-5 with TRBJ2-2; 8 bases agree with TRBD2. The CDR3 totals 17 residues. Trimming took 11 bases from V and 6 from J; bases not matched to a gene: 20. Germline CDR1 reads LGHNT; CDR2 reads FRNRAP.

This clonotype was picked up a small number of times. V and J are TRBV27 and TRBJ1-5; possibly TRBD1 for D (6 bases). The germline CDR1 and CDR2 sequences are MNHEY and SMNVEV (reference sequence). This CDR3 is built from 15 residues. The germline V and J ends were trimmed by 2 bases and 3 bases, with 11 bases remaining between them. CDR3 sequence reads: CASSLSRGVNQPQHF. Written as DNA, the CDR3 is TGTGCCAGCAGTTTAAGCAGGGGAGTCAATCAGCCCCAGCATTTT.

This clonotype has only a few counts. The chain has TRBV5-4 and TRBJ1-6, with 7 positions matching TRBD1. Germline V lookup: CDR1 SGHNT, CDR2 YYREEE (reference sequence). Unmatched junction bases numbered 6, after V lost 0 bases and J lost 12 bases. The CDR3 totals 14 residues. The CDR3 DNA is TGTGCCAGCAGCTTGGGACAGGGTGAAGGACCCCTCCACTTT. Translated: CASSLGQGEGPLHF. Full variable domain (rest looked up from reference TRBV5-4 and TRBJ1-6): ETGVTQSPTHLIKTRGQQVTLRCSSQSGHNTVSWYQQALGQGPQFIFQYYREEENGRGNFPPRFSGLQFPNYSSELNVNALELDDSALYLCASSLGQGEGPLHFGNGTRLTVT.

This clonotype was recorded many times. The V call is TRBV28, the J call TRBJ1-3; 7 bases match TRBD1. The CDR3 consists of 16 residues. Germline V gene data show CDR1 as MDHEN and CDR2 as SYDVKM. V lost 5 bases and J lost 0; bases outside the gene matches: 7. This CDR3 is CASSPGGIGSGNTIYF. Written as DNA, the CDR3 is TGTGCCAGCAGTCCAGGGGGAATCGGCTCTGGAAACACCATATATTTT.

Details on this clonotype: Relative to the germline gene, one junction end is altered; a read error may explain this. V is TRBV20-1 and J is TRBJ1-5; a possible D gene is TRBD1 (5 bases). The CDR3 is 16 residues long. From germline, CDR1 is DFQATT and CDR2 SNEGSKA (reference sequence). The CDR3 DNA follows: TGCAGTGCTAGAGATTCCCCGCCGGGACCCAATCAGCCCCATCATTTT. Amino acids: CSARDSPPGPNQPHHF.

This clonotype was detected many times. This chain links TRBV6-1 with TRBJ1-2, with 7 bases that match TRBD1. In germline, CDR1 is MNHNS, CDR2 SASEGT. The trim removed 0 bases at V and 4 bases at J, leaving 5 bases unmatched. The CDR3 consists of 15 residues. CDR3 sequence: CASSEARGLSYGYTF. The CDR3 DNA is TGTGCCAGCAGTGAAGCGAGGGGGCTCTCCTATGGCTACACCTTC.

This clonotype showed up many times. V gene TRBV20-1 combines with J gene TRBJ2-7; D not certain. Germline CDR1 reads DFQATT; CDR2 reads SNEGSKA (reference sequence). Trimming pared 3 bases from V and 0 bases from J, leaving 6 bases between. There are 12 residues in the CDR3. In DNA, the CDR3 is TGCAGTGCTAGCGGGTTCTCCTACGAGCAGTACTTC. Translation gives CSASGFSYEQYF.

This clonotype was found many times. The V call is TRBV5-4, the J call TRBJ2-7, with D perhaps being TRBD1 or TRBD2 (5 bases each). Looked up from germline, CDR1 is SGHNT and CDR2 is YYREEE (reference sequence). The CDR3 length is 15 residues. V lost 0 bases, J lost 2 bases, and 12 bases lay in between. DNA of the CDR3: TGTGCCAGCAGCTTGGCGGGGCGGACGGCCTACGAGCAGTACTTC. It codes for CASSLAGRTAYEQYF.

This clonotype was seen at least ten times. The V call is TRBV7-9, the J call TRBJ2-5, with D perhaps TRBD1 or TRBD2 (5 bases each). The V end was cut by 1 base, the J end by 6 bases, with 12 bases between. The germline CDR1 and CDR2 sequences are SEHNR and FQNEAQ (reference sequence). The length of the CDR3 is 14 residues. CDR3 in amino acids: CASSLGGEMQTQYF. CDR3 DNA: TGTGCCAGCAGCTTAGGAGGGGAGATGCAGACCCAGTACTTC.

J is TRBJ1-2 and V is TRBV4-2; no reliable D call. Germline V gene sequence: CDR1 LGHNA, CDR2 YNFKEQ. The CDR3 covers 15 residues. V was cut by 0 bases and J by 5 bases, with 13 bases left in between. The CDR3 loop reads CASSQDRQEVYGYTF. The CDR3 DNA reads as TGTGCCAGCAGCCAAGATCGTCAAGAGGTTTATGGCTACACCTTC.

The table lists this clonotype with a few counts. J is TRBJ1-1 and V is TRBV6-1; D unresolved. The ends were cut back, 10 bases at V and 0 bases at J, with 6 bases in the middle. The CDR3 is 11 residues long. CDR1 and CDR2 (germline): MNHNS, SASEGT. CDR3 bases: TGTGCCACCCGAATGAACACTGAAGCTTTCTTT. Its translation: CATRMNTEAFF.

This chain uses TRBV4-2 with TRBJ2-2; D possibly corresponds to TRBD1 (6 bases). The V end was cut by 4 bases, the J end by 7 bases, with 13 bases between. The germline gives CDR1 LGHNA, CDR2 YNFKEQ. The CDR3 is 14 residues long. In nucleotides, the CDR3 is TGTGCCAGCAGCCGAATACAGGGAGACGGGGAGCTGTTTTTT. This gives the protein CASSRIQGDGELFF.

The rearrangement joins TRBV5-4 to TRBJ2-1; a weak D match, TRBD2 (5 bases). Germline V gives CDR1 SGHNT, CDR2 YYREEE (reference sequence). This CDR3 region has 17 residues. Trimming removed 1 base at V and 0 bases at J, with 14 bases between. CDR3 sequence reads: CASSLNPTGFSYNEQFF. Written as DNA, the CDR3 is TGTGCCAGCAGCTTGAATCCTACGGGATTCTCCTACAATGAGCAGTTCTTC. The full variable domain, in which reference TRBV5-4 and TRBJ2-1 provide the parts outside the CDR3, is ETGVTQSPTHLIKTRGQQVTLRCSSQSGHNTVSWYQQALGQGPQFIFQYYREEENGRGNFPPRFSGLQFPNYSSELNVNALELDDSALYLCASSLNPTGFSYNEQFFGPGTRLTVL.

Ten or more counts support this clonotype. The gene calls are TRBV12-3 or TRBV12-4 and TRBJ2-4; D is undetermined. The CDR3 extends over 14 amino acids. V was cut by 3 bases and J by 6 bases, with 12 bases left in between. CDR3 coding DNA: TGTGCCAGCAGTTTTACCCGGTTCGTAAACATTCAGTACTTC. Its protein is CASSFTRFVNIQYF.

This clonotype was observed many times. This chain links TRBV6-1 with TRBJ1-4; 7 nucleotides line up with TRBD1. The length of the CDR3 is 14 residues. Germline loops: CDR1 MNHNS, CDR2 SASEGT. Trimming took 5 bases from V and 5 from J; bases not matched to a gene: 5. The CDR3: CASSQTGWNEKLFF. The CDR3 DNA follows: TGTGCCAGCAGTCAGACAGGGTGGAATGAAAAACTGTTTTTT.

At least ten counts were recorded for this clonotype. CDR3 residues: CASSPPGLAGGHEQFF. In DNA, the CDR3 is TGTGCCAGCAGTCCCCCGGGACTAGCGGGAGGTCATGAGCAGTTCTTC. The chain links TRBV27 to TRBJ2-1; the match to TRBD2 covers 15 bases. V shed 5 bases and J 8 bases; nucleotides not matched to a gene: 7. The CDR3 sequence is 16 residues long. Germline V lookup: CDR1 MNHEY, CDR2 SMNVEV (reference sequence).

This clonotype has just a few counts. The chain uses TRBV4-2 and TRBJ1-4; a weak D match, TRBD1 (6 bases). V was shortened by 0 bases and J by 6 bases, with 14 bases between the two germline ends. The germline V gene has CDR1 LGHNA and CDR2 YNFKEQ. This CDR3 spans 16 amino acids. CDR3 DNA: TGTGCCAGCAGCCAAGATTGGCCAGGGGTTTATGAAAAACTGTTTTTT. Its translation: CASSQDWPGVYEKLFF.

This sequence joins TRBV5-4 and TRBJ2-2, with a tentative D call TRBD2 (6 bases). V was pared by 4 bases and J by 6 bases, with 13 bases between. The CDR3 has 14 amino acids. Germline CDR1 reads SGHNT; CDR2 reads YYREEE (reference sequence). In DNA form, the CDR3 reads TGTGCCAGCAGCACGAGCGGGTACGCCGGGGAGCTGTTTTTT. Amino acid sequence: CASSTSGYAGELFF. Using reference TRBV5-4 and TRBJ2-2 for the parts outside the CDR3, the full variable domain is ETGVTQSPTHLIKTRGQQVTLRCSSQSGHNTVSWYQQALGQGPQFIFQYYREEENGRGNFPPRFSGLQFPNYSSELNVNALELDDSALYLCASSTSGYAGELFFGEGSRLTVL.

This clonotype was observed many times. The rearrangement links TRBV28 to TRBJ2-7; 9 bases are a match to TRBD1. The CDR3 contains 14 residues. The ends lost 3 bases at V and 9 bases at J; junction bases unmatched: 9. Germline V gives CDR1 MDHEN, CDR2 SYDVKM. The CDR3: CASSLDRGLVRQYF. CDR3 nucleotide sequence: TGTGCCAGCAGTTTGGACAGGGGCTTAGTTAGGCAGTACTTC.

This clonotype was picked up many times. The CDR3 coding sequence is TGTGCCAGCAGCCTACCTAGGGCCAACACCGGGGAGCTGTTTTTT. Encoded protein: CASSLPRANTGELFF. V is TRBV7-8 and J is TRBJ2-2; D remains unclear. Trimming shortened V by 5 bases and J by 2 bases, and 12 bases separated the two germline ends. CDR1 is SGHVS and CDR2 is FQNEAQ in the germline V gene. This CDR3 is 15 amino acids long. Based on the CDR3 plus reference TRBV7-8 and TRBJ2-2, the full variable domain is GAGVSQSPRYKVAKRGQDVALRCDPISGHVSLFWYQQALGQGPEFLTYFQNEAQLDKSGLPSDRFFAERPEGSVSTLKIQRTQQEDSAVYLCASSLPRANTGELFFGEGSRLTVL.

The sample holds many counts of this clonotype. The rearrangement links TRBV20-1 to TRBJ2-3; D is perhaps TRBD2 (5 bases). From germline, CDR1 is DFQATT and CDR2 SNEGSKA (reference sequence). The CDR3 consists of 15 residues. V lost 6 bases, J lost 4 bases, and 20 bases lay in between. For the CDR3, the DNA is TGCAGTGCCCGTGCAGCGGATATTTCCCCAGATACGCAGTATTTT. As protein: CSARAADISPDTQYF.

The chain's CDR3 is CSARRLAGNEQFF. CDR3 in DNA: TGCAGTGCTAGGCGACTAGCGGGGAATGAGCAGTTCTTC. V is TRBV20-1 and J is TRBJ2-1; 11 bases match TRBD2. The V gene's germline CDR1 is DFQATT and CDR2 SNEGSKA (reference sequence). Trimming at V came to 3 bases and at J to 7 bases, leaving 2 bases not matched to a gene. CDR3 size: 13 residues.